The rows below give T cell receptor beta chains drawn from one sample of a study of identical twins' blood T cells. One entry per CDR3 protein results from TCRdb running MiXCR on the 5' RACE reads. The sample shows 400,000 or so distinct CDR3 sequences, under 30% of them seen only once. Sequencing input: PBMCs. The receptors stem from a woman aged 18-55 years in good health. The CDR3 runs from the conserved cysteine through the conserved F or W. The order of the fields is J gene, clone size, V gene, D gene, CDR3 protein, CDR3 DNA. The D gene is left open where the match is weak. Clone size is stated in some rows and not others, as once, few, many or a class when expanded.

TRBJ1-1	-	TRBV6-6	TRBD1	CASSLTGAEPNTEAFF	TGTGCCAGCAGTCTAACAGGGGCCGAACCGAACACTGAAGCTTTCTTT
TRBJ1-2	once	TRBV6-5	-	CASSPLSKGSYGYTF	TGTGCCAGCAGCCCCCTGTCCAAGGGGAGCTATGGCTACACCTTC
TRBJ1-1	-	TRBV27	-	CASSASMNTEAFF	TGTGCCAGCAGTGCCTCTATGAACACTGAAGCTTTCTTT
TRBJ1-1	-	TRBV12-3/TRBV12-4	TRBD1	CASSLRQGRTEAFF	TGTGCCAGCAGTTTAAGACAGGGGAGGACTGAAGCTTTCTTT
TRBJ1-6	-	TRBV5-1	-	CASSPGRYNSPLHF	TGCGCCAGCAGCCCCGGACGGTACAATTCACCCCTCCACTTT
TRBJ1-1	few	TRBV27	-	CASSSRAPDTEAFF	TGTGCCAGCAGTTCAAGAGCCCCGGACACTGAAGCTTTCTTT
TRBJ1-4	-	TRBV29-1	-	CSVEGNNEKLFF	TGCAGCGTCGAAGGGAATAATGAAAAACTGTTTTTT
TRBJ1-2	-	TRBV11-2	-	CASSLFSDSANHGYTF	TGTGCCAGCAGCTTATTCTCGGACAGCGCGAACCATGGCTACACCTTC
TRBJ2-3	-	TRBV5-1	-	CASSFQLQGDTQYF	TGCGCCAGCAGCTTCCAATTACAAGGAGATACGCAGTATTTT
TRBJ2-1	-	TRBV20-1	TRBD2	CSTRVTSGGSYNEQFF	TGCAGTACTAGAGTCACTAGCGGGGGCTCCTACAATGAGCAGTTCTTC
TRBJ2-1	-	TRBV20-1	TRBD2	CSASETSGGDWGEQFF	TGCAGTGCTAGCGAGACTAGCGGGGGGGATTGGGGTGAGCAGTTCTTC
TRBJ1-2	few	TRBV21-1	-	CASSIRTGLRYGYTF	TGTGCCAGCAGCATCCGGACAGGATTACGGTATGGCTACACCTTC
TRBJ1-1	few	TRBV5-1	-	CASSSTIMNTEAFF	TGCGCCAGCAGCTCGACAATCATGAACACTGAAGCTTTCTTT
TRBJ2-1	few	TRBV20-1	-	CSAIRARGNNEQFF	TGCAGTGCTATACGGGCCAGGGGTAACAATGAGCAGTTCTTC
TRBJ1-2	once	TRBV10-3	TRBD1	CAIQGAGYGYTF	TGTGCCATCCAGGGGGCTGGCTATGGCTACACCTTC
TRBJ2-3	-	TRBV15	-	CATSRSPTTSTDTQYF	TGTGCCACCAGCAGATCCCCCACCACTAGCACAGATACGCAGTATTTT
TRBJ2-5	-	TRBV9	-	CASSAGGETQYF	TGTGCCAGCAGCGCAGGAGGAGAGACCCAGTACTTC
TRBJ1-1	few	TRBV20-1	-	CSAIRTGGGTEAFF	TGCAGTGCTATACGGACGGGAGGCGGCACTGAAGCTTTCTTT
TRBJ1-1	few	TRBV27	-	CASSHLNTEAFF	TGTGCCAGCAGTCATCTGAACACTGAAGCTTTCTTT
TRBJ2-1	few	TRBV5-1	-	CASSLDGGSYNEQFF	TGCGCCAGCAGCTTGGACGGGGGCTCCTACAATGAGCAGTTCTTC